The rows below give T cell receptor beta chains drawn from one sample of a study of blood T cells in healthy people across ages. TCRdb itself ran the 5' RACE reads through MiXCR, one entry per CDR3 protein. The sample consists of about 640,000 distinct CDR3 sequences, approximately 30% of them appearing once. The sequenced sample consisted of blood. Receptors originate from a woman of 80 years or more in good health. The CDR3 runs from the conserved cysteine through the conserved F or W. Each record gives: J gene, clone size, V gene, D gene, CDR3 DNA, CDR3 protein. D genes are given only for firm matches. Clone size is given for some rows only: seen once, a few or many times, or a class if the clone is expanded.

>TRBJ2-7|few|TRBV7-6|-
TGTGCCAGCAGCTCACCGGAACGGGCTTTTTACGAGCAGTACTTC
CASSSPERAFYEQYF
>TRBJ1-5|once|TRBV20-1|-
TGCAGTGCTAGGAATAAGGGAACGGGCCATTTGCCCCAGCATTTT
CSARNKGTGHLPQHF
>TRBJ1-1|many|TRBV29-1|-
TGCAGCGTTGAAGATACCCGCGGCACTGAAGCTTTCTTT
CSVEDTRGTEAFF
>TRBJ2-7|many|TRBV7-9|TRBD1
TGTGCCAGCAGCCCACGCGGACAGGGAGTATCCCCTATCTACGAGCAGTACTTC
CASSPRGQGVSPIYEQYF
>TRBJ2-5|many|TRBV5-6|-
TGTGCCAGCAGCGGACCTGGAAGGCAAGAGACCCAGTACTTC
CASSGPGRQETQYF
>TRBJ1-4|few|TRBV5-1|-
TGCGCCAGCAGCTTGGGGGACTTGTTTAATGAAAAACTGTTTTTT
CASSLGDLFNEKLFF
>TRBJ2-7|once|TRBV7-2|TRBD2
TGTGCCAGCAGCTTGTGGGTAGCGGGGGCCGCAAGCTACGAGCAGTACTTC
CASSLWVAGAASYEQYF
>TRBJ2-7|many|TRBV5-1|-
TGCGCCAGCAGCTTGGGGGGCACTCTCTACGAGCAGTACTTC
CASSLGGTLYEQYF
>TRBJ2-2|few|TRBV7-9|-
TGTGCCAGCAGCTTGGACACGAACACCGGGGAGCTGTTTTTT
CASSLDTNTGELFF
>TRBJ2-7|many|TRBV4-2|-
TGTGCCAGCAGCCAACAGGGGCCCTACGAGCAGTACTTC
CASSQQGPYEQYF
>TRBJ1-5|few|TRBV7-2|-
TGTGCCAGCAGCTTAGAACGGGGGGGGAAGCCCCAGCATTTT
CASSLERGGKPQHF
>TRBJ2-1|many|TRBV25-1|TRBD2
TGTGCCAGCAGTGGCCCCATAGCGGGGCTCTCCTACAATGAGCAGTTCTTC
CASSGPIAGLSYNEQFF
>TRBJ1-2|many|TRBV29-1|-
TGCAGCGCCCGACAGGACTACTATGGCTACACCTTC
CSARQDYYGYTF
>TRBJ1-2|many|TRBV28|-
TGTGGGACGGGACCCTCAGGCTACACCTTC
CGTGPSGYTF
>TRBJ2-5|many|TRBV11-1|TRBD2
TGTGCCAGCAGCTTAGACGTGGGACTAGCGGAAGAGACCCAGTACTTC
CASSLDVGLAEETQYF
>TRBJ2-2|few|TRBV20-1|-
TGCAGTGCTAGTCGGTTCGGCCTGAACACCGGGGAGCTGTTTTTT
CSASRFGLNTGELFF
>TRBJ2-1|many|TRBV28|TRBD2
TGTGCCAGCAGTTTATTGCGGGGGGGCACCTACAATGAGCAGTTCTTC
CASSLLRGGTYNEQFF
>TRBJ2-7|-|TRBV11-3|TRBD1
TGCGCCAGCAGCGCTTCCGGGACAGGGTCCTACAATGAGCAGTACTTC
CASSASGTGSYNEQYF
>TRBJ1-1|-|TRBV12-3/TRBV12-4|-
TGTGCCAGCAGTTCCAGGGGAGGGGATGAAGCTTTCTTT
CASSSRGGDEAFF
>TRBJ2-1|few|TRBV9|TRBD1
TGTGCCAGCAGCGTAGTGGGACAGGGGTCGTCTTATGAGCAGTTCTTC
CASSVVGQGSSYEQFF
>TRBJ1-4|many|TRBV4-3|-
TGCGCCAGCAGCCCAGACCCGGGGGAAAGGGAAAAACTGTTTTTT
CASSPDPGEREKLFF
>TRBJ1-2|many|TRBV5-1|-
TGCGCCAGCAGCTTAGCCCCCGGACAGCCTAACTATGGCTACACCTTC
CASSLAPGQPNYGYTF
>TRBJ2-7|-|TRBV6-5|TRBD1
TGTGCCAGCAGTTATCCCGGGACAGGGGGCCAGTACGAGCAGTACTTC
CASSYPGTGGQYEQYF
>TRBJ1-2|many|TRBV29-1|-
TGCAGCGTTGAATTCGACAGGAAGGGCTACACCTTC
CSVEFDRKGYTF
>TRBJ1-4|-|TRBV12-3/TRBV12-4|-
TGTGCCAGCATTTTCACTGGCGCTGGGGAAAAACTGTTTTTT
CASIFTGAGEKLFF
>TRBJ1-2|-|TRBV7-9|TRBD1
TGTGCCAGCAGCCAGGGACAGGGACTCTTTGGCTACACCTTC
CASSQGQGLFGYTF
>TRBJ2-1|-|TRBV30|-
TGTGCCTGGAGTACACAGAGCTACAATGAGCAGTTCTTC
CAWSTQSYNEQFF
>TRBJ2-5|many|TRBV5-1|-
TGCGCCAGCAGCTTGGAGGATGGGGCCGGGGAGACCCAGTACTTC
CASSLEDGAGETQYF
>TRBJ1-1|many|TRBV5-1|-
TGCGCCAGCAGCTCCCCAGGGGCGAACACTGAAGCTTTCTTT
CASSSPGANTEAFF
>TRBJ1-2|-|TRBV4-1|-
TGCGCCAGCAGCCAAGACCTTTACACAGGAGGCTACACCTTC
CASSQDLYTGGYTF
>TRBJ1-2|many|TRBV18|-
TGTGCCAGCTCACCACCCGGGACGAGGGGCTACACCTTC
CASSPPGTRGYTF
>TRBJ2-7|many|TRBV7-2|TRBD1
TGTGCCAGCAGCTTCCGGGACAGGGCCTACGAGCAGTACTTC
CASSFRDRAYEQYF
>TRBJ2-1|many|TRBV6-1|-
TGTGCCAGCCGGGGGGTAGGGGGCAATGAGCAGTTCTTC
CASRGVGGNEQFF
>TRBJ2-3|once|TRBV7-2|-
TGTGCCAGCAGCTTAGCTAGTACAGGGATGACAGATACGCAGTATTTT
CASSLASTGMTDTQYF
>TRBJ2-5|-|TRBV12-3/TRBV12-4|TRBD1
TGTGCCAGCAGTTCTGGGACAGGCCATGAGACCCAGTACTTC
CASSSGTGHETQYF
>TRBJ2-5|many|TRBV10-3|-
TGTGCCATCAGTGGGGGAAACCAAGAGACCCAGTACTTC
CAISGGNQETQYF
>TRBJ2-7|many|TRBV20-1|-
TGCAGTGCTAGAAAGGACAGCTACGAGCAGTACTTC
CSARKDSYEQYF
>TRBJ1-1|-|TRBV20-1|-
TGCAGTGCTAGAGATTTGCCAGGGAGTTATGAAGCTTTCTTT
CSARDLPGSYEAFF
>TRBJ1-1|-|TRBV12-5|TRBD1
TGTGCTAGTGGTCTGGGGACAGACACTGAAGCTTTCTTT
CASGLGTDTEAFF